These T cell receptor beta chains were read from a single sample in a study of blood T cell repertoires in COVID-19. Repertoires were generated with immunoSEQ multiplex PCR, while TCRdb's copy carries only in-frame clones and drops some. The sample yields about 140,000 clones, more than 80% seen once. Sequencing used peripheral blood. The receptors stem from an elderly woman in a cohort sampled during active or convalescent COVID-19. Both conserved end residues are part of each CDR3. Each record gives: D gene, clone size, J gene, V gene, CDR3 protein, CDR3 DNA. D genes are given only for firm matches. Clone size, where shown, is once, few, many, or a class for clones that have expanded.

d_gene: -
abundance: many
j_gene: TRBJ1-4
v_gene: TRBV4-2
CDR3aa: CASSQELSEKLFF
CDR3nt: TGTGCCAGCAGCCAAGAATTGAGTGAAAAACTGTTTTTT

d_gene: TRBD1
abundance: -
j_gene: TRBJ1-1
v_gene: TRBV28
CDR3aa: CASSIQGARRTEAFF
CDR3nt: TGTGCCAGCAGTATACAGGGGGCGCGGAGAACTGAAGCTTTCTTT

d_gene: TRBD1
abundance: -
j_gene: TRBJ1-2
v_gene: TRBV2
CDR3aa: CASRPPGQVASPAAGGYGYTF
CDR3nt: TGTGCCAGCAGACCCCCGGGACAGGTAGCGAGCCCGGCAGCGGGGGGCTATGGCTACACCTTC

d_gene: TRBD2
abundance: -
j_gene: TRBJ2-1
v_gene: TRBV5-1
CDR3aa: CASSRAPSGGTSSYNEQFF
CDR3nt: TGCGCCAGCAGCAGGGCCCCCAGCGGGGGGACGAGCTCCTACAATGAGCAGTTCTTC

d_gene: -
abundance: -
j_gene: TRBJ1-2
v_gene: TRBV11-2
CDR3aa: CASNNGVRAGYTF
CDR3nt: TGTGCCAGCAACAACGGGGTTCGGGCTGGCTACACCTTC

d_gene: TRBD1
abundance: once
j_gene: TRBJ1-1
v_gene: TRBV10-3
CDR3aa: CARSTGMNTEAFF
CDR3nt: TGTGCCAGATCGACAGGGATGAACACTGAAGCTTTCTTT

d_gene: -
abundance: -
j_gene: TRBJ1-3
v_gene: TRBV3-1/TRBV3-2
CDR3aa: CASSQDNGNTIYF
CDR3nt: TGTGCCAGCAGCCAAGATAATGGAAACACCATATATTTT

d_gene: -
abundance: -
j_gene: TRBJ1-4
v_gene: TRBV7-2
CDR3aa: CASSLRSYNEKLFF
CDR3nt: TGTGCCAGCAGCTTAAGGAGTTATAATGAAAAACTGTTTTTT

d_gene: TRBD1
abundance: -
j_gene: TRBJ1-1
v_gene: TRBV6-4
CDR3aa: CASSQIQGTEAFF
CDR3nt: TGTGCCAGCAGTCAGATACAGGGGACTGAAGCTTTCTTT

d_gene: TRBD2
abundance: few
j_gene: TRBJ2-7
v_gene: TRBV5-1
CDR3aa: CASSAGSGGSYEQYF
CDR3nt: TGCGCCAGCAGCGCGGGAAGCGGGGGCTCCTACGAGCAGTACTTC

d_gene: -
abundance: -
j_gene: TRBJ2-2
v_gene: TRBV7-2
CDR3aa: CASSPRLSTGELFF
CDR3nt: TGTGCCAGCAGCCCCAGGTTATCCACCGGGGAGCTGTTTTTT

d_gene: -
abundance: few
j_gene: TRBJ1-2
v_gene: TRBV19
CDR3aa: CASSTRGIIPTF
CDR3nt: TGTGCCAGTAGTACAAGGGGGATCATCCCCACCTTC

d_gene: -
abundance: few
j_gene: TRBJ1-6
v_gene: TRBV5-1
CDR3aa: CASSLEALVPRSTNSPLHF
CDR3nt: TGCGCCAGCAGCTTGGAAGCTCTCGTCCCCCGGAGTACCAATTCACCCCTCCACTTT

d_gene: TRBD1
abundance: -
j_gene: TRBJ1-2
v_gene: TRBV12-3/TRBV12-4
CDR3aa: CASSSRTGDGYTF
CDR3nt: TGTGCCAGCAGTTCACGGACAGGGGATGGCTACACCTTC

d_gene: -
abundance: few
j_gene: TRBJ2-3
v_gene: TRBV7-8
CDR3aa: CASSSRGGITDTQYF
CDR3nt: TGTGCCAGCAGCTCCCGAGGGGGAATCACAGATACGCAGTATTTT

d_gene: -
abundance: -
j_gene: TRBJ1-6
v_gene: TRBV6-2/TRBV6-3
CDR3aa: CASSYSEMALHF
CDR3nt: TGTGCCAGCAGTTACTCGGAGATGGCCCTCCACTTT

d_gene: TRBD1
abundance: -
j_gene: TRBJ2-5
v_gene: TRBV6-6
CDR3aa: CASSYGSTGGGETQYF
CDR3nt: TGTGCCAGCAGTTACGGGTCGACAGGGGGCGGGGAGACCCAGTACTTC